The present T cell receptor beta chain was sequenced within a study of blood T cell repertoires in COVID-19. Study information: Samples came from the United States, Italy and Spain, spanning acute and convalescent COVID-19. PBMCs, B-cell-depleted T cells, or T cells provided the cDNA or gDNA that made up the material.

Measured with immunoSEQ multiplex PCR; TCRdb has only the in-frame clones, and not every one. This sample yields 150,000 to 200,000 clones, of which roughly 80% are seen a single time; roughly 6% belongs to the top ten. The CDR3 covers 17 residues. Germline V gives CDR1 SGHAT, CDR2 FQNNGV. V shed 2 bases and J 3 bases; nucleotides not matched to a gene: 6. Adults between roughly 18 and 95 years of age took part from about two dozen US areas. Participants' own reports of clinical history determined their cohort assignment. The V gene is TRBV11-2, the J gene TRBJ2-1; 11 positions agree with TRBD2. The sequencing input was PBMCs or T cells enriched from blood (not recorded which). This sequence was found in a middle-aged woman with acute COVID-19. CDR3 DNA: TGTGCCAGCAGCTTAACCCTGGGACTAGCGGTCTACAATGAGCAGTTCTTC. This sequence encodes CASSLTLGLAVYNEQFF.